This record concerns one T cell receptor beta chain sequence. The data originate from a study of blood T cell repertoires in COVID-19. For the study at large: Acute-phase and convalescent COVID-19 samples originated in the United States, Italy and Spain.

Clones were sequenced by immunoSEQ multiplex PCR, and TCRdb holds only the in-frame ones, with some missing. The sample lists about 140,000 clones; roughly 79% were seen once. This CDR3 is 13 amino acids long. Trimming cost V 1 base and J 3 bases, with 7 bases left between them. From germline, CDR1 is SGHTA and CDR2 FQGNSA. The sequence was collected from a human donor in a cohort sampled during active COVID-19. The chain couples TRBV7-2 to TRBJ2-7; TRBD1 might be the D (5 bases). What was sequenced was peripheral blood. DNA of the CDR3: TGTGCCAGCAGCTTAGGCAGGGACTACGAGCAGTACTTC. It is translated as CASSLGRDYEQYF.